This T cell receptor (beta chain) appears in the sequencing data of a study of blood T cell repertoires in COVID-19 (TCRdb year 2020). For the study in its entirety: The collaborator samples originated in the United States, Italy and Spain and spanned the acute and convalescent phases of COVID-19. Where HLA class I and class II types were available, the types were taken from metadata supplied by the sample provider, not from assay-based typing. Samples were obtained from the ongoing ImmuneRACE study (first 160 participants) and from 1,000 to 1,500 subjects provided by 6 global collaborators. Deeply sampled blood TCRbeta repertoires from subjects exposed to, actively infected with, or recovered from COVID-19 were included in the dataset. A de-identified subject ID, COVID-19 status, age in years and sex were almost always included in the sample metadata. The repertoires were made available in a free public database intended to serve as a resource for research on the immune response to SARS-CoV-2. The prospective study material was composed of cDNA or gDNA derived from T cells, B-cell-depleted T cells, or PBMCs. Study-wide findings and limitations: The amount of clinical and demographic metadata varied by source and participant and was provided uncurated.

TCRbeta CDR3 regions were amplified from genomic DNA using the immunoSEQ Assay, a bias-controlled multiplex PCR. The authors' pipeline ran thus. Within the assay, amplification of reference gene primers was used to estimate how many nucleated cells each sample contained. Sequence reads were collapsed and filtered to measure the absolute abundance of every unique TCRbeta CDR3 rearrangement. For each sample, productive Simpson clonality was calculated as the square root of Simpson's diversity index across productive rearrangements. TCRdb's version of the immuneACCESS table is confined to in-frame rearrangements and falls short of the full clone set. An unresolved V gene accounts for under half of the shortfall where checked; the remainder is of unknown origin. V, J and clone size are taken as reported in that table, and D and trimming were inferred from the DNA itself. A total of over 100,000 clones appear in this sample, about 80% of them only once. The ten biggest clones cover almost 4% of the sample.

Collaborating institutions collected whole blood in K2EDTA tubes following their own protocols. For TCRbeta analysis, collaborators shipped samples in one of three forms: frozen whole blood, isolated PBMCs, or DNA extracted from either of those sample types. Relative to germline, V is 5 bases shorter and J is 0 bases shorter, with 14 bases between their ends. CDR1 SNHLY and CDR2 FYNNEI are derived from the germline V gene. From the cysteine through the phenylalanine, the CDR3 covers 16 amino acids. Kept here is only the CDR3 DNA, which spans 48 bases and is read in frame from base 1. About this clone itself: Which antigen it targets is not known. Base quality data are lacking; no much larger clone is found one base away.

What was sequenced was peripheral blood. Here the chain combines TRBV2 and TRBJ1-3, and perhaps TRBD1 as D gene, on 6 matching bases. The source is an elderly woman with acute or convalescent COVID-19. The DNA sequence is given as TGTGCCAGCAGTCGGACAGTCGGGGTCTCTGGAAACACCATATATTTT. This codes for CASSRTVGVSGNTIYF.